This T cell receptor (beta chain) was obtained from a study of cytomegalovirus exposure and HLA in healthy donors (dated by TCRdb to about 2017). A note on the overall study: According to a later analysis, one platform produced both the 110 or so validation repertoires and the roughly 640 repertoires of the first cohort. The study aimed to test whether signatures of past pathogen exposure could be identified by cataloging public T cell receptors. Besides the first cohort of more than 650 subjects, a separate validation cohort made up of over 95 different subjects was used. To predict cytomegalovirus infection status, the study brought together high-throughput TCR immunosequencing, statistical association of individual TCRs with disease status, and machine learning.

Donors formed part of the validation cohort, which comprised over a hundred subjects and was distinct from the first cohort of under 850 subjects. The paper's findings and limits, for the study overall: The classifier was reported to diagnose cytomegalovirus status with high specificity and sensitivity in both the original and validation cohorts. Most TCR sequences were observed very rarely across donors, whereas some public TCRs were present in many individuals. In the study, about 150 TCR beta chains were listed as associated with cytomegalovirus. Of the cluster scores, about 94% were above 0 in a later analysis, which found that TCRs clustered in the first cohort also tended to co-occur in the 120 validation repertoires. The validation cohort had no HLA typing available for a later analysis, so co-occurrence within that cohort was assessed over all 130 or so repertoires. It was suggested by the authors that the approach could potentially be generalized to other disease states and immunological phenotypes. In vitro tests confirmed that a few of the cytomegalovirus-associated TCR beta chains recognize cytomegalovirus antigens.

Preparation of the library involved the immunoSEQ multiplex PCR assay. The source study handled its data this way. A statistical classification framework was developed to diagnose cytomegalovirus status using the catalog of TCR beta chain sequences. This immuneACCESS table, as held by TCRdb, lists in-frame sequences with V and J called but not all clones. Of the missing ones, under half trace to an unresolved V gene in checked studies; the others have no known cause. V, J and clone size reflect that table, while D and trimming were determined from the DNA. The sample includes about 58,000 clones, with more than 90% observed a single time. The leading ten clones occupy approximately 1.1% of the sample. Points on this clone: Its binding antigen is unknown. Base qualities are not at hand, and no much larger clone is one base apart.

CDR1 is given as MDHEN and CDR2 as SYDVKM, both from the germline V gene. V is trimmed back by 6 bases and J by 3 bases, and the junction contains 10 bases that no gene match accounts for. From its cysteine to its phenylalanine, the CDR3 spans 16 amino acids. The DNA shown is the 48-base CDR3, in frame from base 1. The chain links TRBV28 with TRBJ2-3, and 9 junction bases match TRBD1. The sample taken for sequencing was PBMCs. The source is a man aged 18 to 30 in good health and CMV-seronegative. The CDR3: CASRNKQGAGTDTQYF. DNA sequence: TGTGCCAGCAGAAATAAACAGGGGGCGGGGACAGATACGCAGTATTTT.